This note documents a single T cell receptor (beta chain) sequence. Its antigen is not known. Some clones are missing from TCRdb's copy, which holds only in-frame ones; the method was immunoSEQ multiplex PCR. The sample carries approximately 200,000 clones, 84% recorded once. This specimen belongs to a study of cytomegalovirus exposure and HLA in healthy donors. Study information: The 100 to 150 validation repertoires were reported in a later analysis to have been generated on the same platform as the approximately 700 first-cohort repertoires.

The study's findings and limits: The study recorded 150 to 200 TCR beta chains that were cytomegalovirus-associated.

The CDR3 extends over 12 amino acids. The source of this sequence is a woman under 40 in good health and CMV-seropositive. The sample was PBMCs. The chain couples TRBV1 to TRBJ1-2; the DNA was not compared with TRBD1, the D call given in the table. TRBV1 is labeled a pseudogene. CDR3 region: CTSSHPRTGDTF. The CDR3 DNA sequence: TGCACCAGCAGCCACCCCCGGACAGGGGACACCTTC.